The text below deals with one T cell receptor beta chain. Its target is not known. Staff drew roughly 10 milliliters of peripheral blood from each donor. Using a J-beta primer mix together with a sample-barcoded 5' primer, a second PCR was run for roughly 6 to 12 cycles. With 12 random nucleotides, a template-switch adaptor tagged each individual cDNA molecule. In TCRdb, the 5' RACE reads were re-called with MiXCR into one record per CDR3 protein. The top ten hold roughly 2.1% of the sample, which has 1.5 million to 2 million distinct CDR3 sequences, 49% seen once. The data are from a study of blood T cells in healthy people across ages. General study results and limits: It was not possible, with unsorted PBMCs, to conclusively compare naive and antigen-experienced cells.

Sequencing was carried out using blood. This sequence was found in a woman in her 40s in good health.

CDR3 sequence reads: CASSYKTGVSVNEQFF. The CDR3 DNA follows: TGTGCCAGCAGTTACAAGACCGGGGTTTCGGTTAATGAGCAGTTCTTC. V gene TRBV6-5 combines with J gene TRBJ2-1, with D perhaps TRBD2 (5 bases). This CDR3 region has 16 residues. Germline CDR1 and CDR2: MNHEY and SVGAGI. V was shortened by 2 bases and J by 7 bases, with 18 bases between the two germline ends.